This paragraph covers one T cell receptor beta chain sequence. The CDR3 spans 15 residues. V was pared by 4 bases and J by 7 bases, with 9 bases of the junction left unmatched. Germline loops: CDR1 SGDLS, CDR2 YYNGEE. This specimen comes from a study of blood T cell repertoires in COVID-19. Study summary: The study drew acute and convalescent COVID-19 samples from the United States, Italy and Spain. T cells, B-cell-depleted T cells, or PBMCs provided the cDNA or gDNA that served as material.

As processed by the authors: Researchers report that nucleated cell counts were estimated from reference gene primer amplification. Sequencing used immunoSEQ multiplex PCR; TCRdb keeps in-frame clones, though not all of them. That table is the source of V, J and clone size, and D and trimming were worked out from the DNA. The sample yields several thousand clones, more than 85% seen once. Source material: peripheral blood. V and J are TRBV9 and TRBJ2-1; 9 positions agree with TRBD2. The clonotype comes from a woman aged 45 to 65 with active COVID-19. CDR3 nucleotides: TGTGCCAGCAGCATTAGCGGGAGTGACGATAATGAGCAGTTCTTC. This encodes CASSISGSDDNEQFF.